Listed below are T cell receptor beta chains from one sample, sequenced in a study of lymphopenia after photon versus proton radiotherapy. Clones were read by immunoSEQ multiplex PCR, and TCRdb kept only the in-frame ones, dropping some. The table records roughly 42,000 clones, 65% to 90% of them present only once. The sequencing here drew on peripheral blood, taken from a patient treated with photon-based radiotherapy. These receptors came from a man aged 35 to 55 with gastric cancer. Each CDR3 is given with its conserved first and last residue. A D gene is named only where the DNA matches it firmly. Clone size is given for some rows only: seen once, a few or many times, or a class if the clone is expanded.

abundance: NA; v_gene: TRBV4-3; j_gene: TRBJ2-1; d_gene: NA; CDR3nt: TGCGCCAGCAGCCAAGATATGCGAGGATACAATGAGCAGTTCTTC; CDR3aa: CASSQDMRGYNEQFF
abundance: NA; v_gene: TRBV19; j_gene: TRBJ2-7; d_gene: NA; CDR3nt: TGTGCCAGTAGTCTCAACCCTGGATTCTCCTACGAGCAGTACTTC; CDR3aa: CASSLNPGFSYEQYF
abundance: once; v_gene: TRBV5-1; j_gene: TRBJ2-5; d_gene: TRBD1; CDR3nt: TGCGCCAGCAGCATCGGACAGGGACAAGAGACCCAGTACTTC; CDR3aa: CASSIGQGQETQYF
abundance: NA; v_gene: TRBV7-9; j_gene: TRBJ2-2; d_gene: NA; CDR3nt: TGTGCCAGCAGCTTAGTGACAGCCGGGGAGCTGTTTTTT; CDR3aa: CASSLVTAGELFF
abundance: once; v_gene: TRBV5-1; j_gene: TRBJ1-1; d_gene: NA; CDR3nt: TGCGCCAGCAGCCAGGGACGGATGAACACTGAAGCTTTCTTT; CDR3aa: CASSQGRMNTEAFF
abundance: once; v_gene: TRBV11-2; j_gene: TRBJ2-3; d_gene: NA; CDR3nt: TGTGCCAGCAGCTCTGCTGGCACAGATACGCAGTATTTT; CDR3aa: CASSSAGTDTQYF
abundance: NA; v_gene: TRBV7-2; j_gene: TRBJ2-7; d_gene: TRBD2; CDR3nt: TGTGCCAGCAGCTTAGCGGGCGGGGGTTACGAGCAGTACTTC; CDR3aa: CASSLAGGGYEQYF
abundance: NA; v_gene: TRBV7-3; j_gene: TRBJ1-1; d_gene: NA; CDR3nt: TGTGCCAGCAGCCCCCGATCGGGGAGCACTGAAGCTTTCTTT; CDR3aa: CASSPRSGSTEAFF
abundance: few; v_gene: TRBV30; j_gene: TRBJ2-7; d_gene: TRBD1; CDR3nt: TGTGCCTGGAGTGTGGGACAGGGGGTATACGAGCAGTACTTC; CDR3aa: CAWSVGQGVYEQYF
abundance: NA; v_gene: TRBV25-1; j_gene: TRBJ2-5; d_gene: NA; CDR3nt: TGTGCCAGCAGTGACCTCTCGCAGGGTGATGGGGAGACCCAGTACTTC; CDR3aa: CASSDLSQGDGETQYF
abundance: NA; v_gene: TRBV9; j_gene: TRBJ1-1; d_gene: NA; CDR3nt: TGTGCCAGCAGCGCAGATTTGGAGTGGAACACTGAAGCTTTCTTT; CDR3aa: CASSADLEWNTEAFF
abundance: NA; v_gene: TRBV5-1; j_gene: TRBJ2-6; d_gene: NA; CDR3nt: TGCGCCAGCAGCCTAGGGGAAAATGGGGCCAACGTCCTGACTTTC; CDR3aa: CASSLGENGANVLTF
abundance: once; v_gene: TRBV9; j_gene: TRBJ2-7; d_gene: NA; CDR3nt: TGTGCCAGCAGCGTATACGGGACTGAGAAAGAGCAGTACTTC; CDR3aa: CASSVYGTEKEQYF
abundance: NA; v_gene: TRBV7-9; j_gene: TRBJ2-5; d_gene: TRBD1; CDR3nt: TGTGCCAGCAGCCCGGGACAGGGGGCGAGGGAGAGCGAGACCCAGTACTTC; CDR3aa: CASSPGQGARESETQYF
abundance: NA; v_gene: TRBV7-2; j_gene: TRBJ1-1; d_gene: NA; CDR3nt: TGTGCCAGCAGCTTAACTAGGGCCCGAGGAAGTGAAGCTTTCTTT; CDR3aa: CASSLTRARGSEAFF
abundance: once; v_gene: TRBV19; j_gene: TRBJ1-4; d_gene: NA; CDR3nt: TGTGCCAGTAGTATCGAAGCTGCAACTAATGAAAAACTGTTTTTT; CDR3aa: CASSIEAATNEKLFF
abundance: NA; v_gene: TRBV2; j_gene: TRBJ2-3; d_gene: NA; CDR3nt: TGTGCCAGCAGCCAAGGACAGAGCACAGATACGCAGTATTTT; CDR3aa: CASSQGQSTDTQYF
abundance: once; v_gene: TRBV11-3; j_gene: TRBJ2-1; d_gene: NA; CDR3nt: TGTGCCAGCAGCTTAGGTCGGTCGGAAGGTGAGCAGTTCTTC; CDR3aa: CASSLGRSEGEQFF